Below, 25 T cell receptor beta chains from the same sample are listed, as sequenced in a study of blood T cells in healthy people across ages (dated by TCRdb to the mid-2010s). Library prep was done by 5' RACE. Sequencing was performed on an Illumina HiSeq 2500. The second PCR ran for about 6 to 12 cycles and used a J-beta primer mix along with a sample-barcoded 5' primer. In-frame beta chains were kept once TCRdb had trimmed the public reads at Q25 with fastp and called clones with MiXCR. Duplicate CDR3 protein sequences are folded into a single record with the most common DNA and genes. The sample yields hundreds of thousands of distinct CDR3 sequences; 45% to 55% were counted once. Approximately 23% of the sample comes from the top ten. Sequenced material: blood. The source of these receptors is a man aged 80 or over in good health.

This clonotype was seen more than once but under ten times. The V call is TRBV6-6, the J call TRBJ1-4; D gene uncertain. This CDR3 has 15 amino acids. From germline, CDR1 is MNHNY and CDR2 SVGAGI (reference sequence). V was clipped by 0 bases and J by 8 bases, with 13 bases between them. The chain's CDR3 is CASSYSGEEWEKLFF. The CDR3 region has the DNA TGTGCCAGCAGTTACTCTGGGGAGGAGTGGGAAAAACTGTTTTTT.

The rearrangement links TRBV29-1 to TRBJ2-3; the D gene could be TRBD1 or TRBD2 (5 bases each). This CDR3 has 12 amino acids. The V end lost 7 bases, the J end lost 3 bases, and 11 bases lay between the germline ends. The germline V gene has CDR1 SQVTM and CDR2 ANQGSEA. This CDR3 is CSARGQTDTQYF. DNA for the CDR3: TGCAGCGCTCGGGGCCAGACAGATACGCAGTATTTT.

This clonotype was picked up many times. The chain links TRBV7-9 to TRBJ2-7; TRBD2 matches at 8 bases. Germline CDR1 is SEHNR and CDR2 is FQNEAQ (reference sequence). With 6 bases clipped from V and 7 bases from J, the junction kept 8 bases outside the gene matches. The CDR3 runs 13 residues. CDR3 residues: CASSKAGADEQYF. As DNA, the CDR3 is TGTGCCAGCAGTAAAGCGGGAGCGGATGAGCAGTACTTC.

V usage is TRBV4-1 and J usage is TRBJ2-1; 9 positions match TRBD2. This CDR3 spans 16 amino acids. CDR1 MGHRA and CDR2 YSYEKL come from the germline V gene. Trimming cost V 2 bases and J 3 bases; bases outside gene matches: 5. In DNA, the CDR3 is TGCGCCAGCAGCCAAACTAGCGGGCCGTACTACAATGAGCAGTTCTTC. It is translated as CASSQTSGPYYNEQFF.

With regard to this clonotype: This may be a read error, as it is one base from a much larger clone. The genes are TRBV6-6 and TRBJ1-2; D is undetermined. The CDR3 runs 13 residues. With 8 bases removed from V and 4 bases from J, the gap between germline ends came to 14 bases. Germline loops: CDR1 MNHNY, CDR2 SVGAGI (reference sequence). The CDR3 DNA reads TGTGCCAGCTCTTATACAGAGGGCTATGGCTACACCTTC. This sequence encodes CASSYTEGYGYTF.

This clonotype was found a few times. The V and J genes are TRBV11-3 and TRBJ2-2, with D maybe TRBD2 (6 bases). Germline loops: CDR1 SGHNT, CDR2 YENEEA. The CDR3 runs to 14 residues. V was pared by 1 base and J by 6 bases, with 9 bases between. The CDR3: CASSLGSSAGELFF. For the CDR3, the DNA is TGTGCCAGCAGCTTAGGGTCTAGCGCCGGGGAGCTGTTTTTT.

This clonotype was recorded a few times. The chain carries TRBV27 and TRBJ2-1, with D tentatively TRBD2 (6 bases). Germline V CDR1 and CDR2: MNHEY, SMNVEV (reference sequence). The CDR3 has 14 residues. V shed 7 bases and J shed 4 bases, with 14 bases lying between them. Here the CDR3 DNA reads TGTGCCAGCATACGTCGGGGGTTGTACAATGAGCAGTTCTTC. It codes for CASIRRGLYNEQFF.

The rearrangement joins TRBV20-1 to TRBJ2-4; 14 bases fit TRBD2. The CDR3 contains 19 residues. The ends lost 6 bases at V and 13 bases at J; junction bases unmatched: 26. Germline lookup yields CDR1 DFQATT and CDR2 SNEGSKA (reference sequence). CDR3 nucleotides: TGCAGTGCCCCCAATGCCGGGACTAGCGGGAGAGGGTGGGACAATGAGCAGTACTTC. Its translation: CSAPNAGTSGRGWDNEQYF.

The chain joins TRBV9 to TRBJ2-1; 10 nucleotides match TRBD2. The CDR3 loop spans 15 amino acids. Germline trimming cut 0 bases from V and 13 bases from J; bases unmatched to any gene: 10. Per the germline V gene, CDR1 is SGDLS and CDR2 is YYNGEE. CDR3 in amino acids: CASSVEAGGPFNQFF. Here the CDR3 DNA reads TGTGCCAGCAGCGTAGAAGCGGGAGGGCCATTTAATCAGTTCTTC.

The chain carries TRBV7-2 and TRBJ2-3; D gene unclear. Per germline, CDR1 SGHTA and CDR2 FQGNSA. Trimming cost V 5 bases and J 2 bases, with 11 bases left between them. This CDR3 has 14 amino acids. CDR3 sequence reads: CASSSADHTDTQYF. The CDR3 DNA reads TGTGCCAGCAGCAGCGCGGACCACACAGATACGCAGTATTTT.

The chain employs TRBV11-3 and TRBJ2-3, with a tentative D call TRBD2 (5 bases). V was pared by 1 base and J by 1 base, with 9 bases between. The CDR3 has 15 residues. Germline V CDR1 and CDR2: SGHNT, YENEEA. The CDR3 loop is CASSLGERRTDTQYF. As DNA, the CDR3 is TGTGCCAGCAGCTTAGGCGAGCGGCGCACAGATACGCAGTATTTT.

V gene TRBV12-3 or TRBV12-4 combines with J gene TRBJ1-6, with a possible D match to TRBD1 (5 bases). CDR3 length equals 14 residues. Trimming left V 6 bases short and J 7 bases short, with 13 bases between. The CDR3 DNA reads as TGTGCCAGCAGCCGGGACGGAGGGAATTCACCCCTCCACTTT. Translation: CASSRDGGNSPLHF.

The chain combines TRBV20-1 with TRBJ2-4, with a possible D match to TRBD1 (5 bases). Trimming pared 6 bases from V and 7 bases from J, leaving 13 bases between. The germline CDR1 and CDR2 sequences are DFQATT and SNEGSKA (reference sequence). This CDR3 is built from 12 residues. CDR3 DNA: TGCAGTGCCGGCGGCAGGGTGAACATTCAGTACTTC. This sequence encodes CSAGGRVNIQYF.

This clonotype showed up just a few times. CDR3 amino acids: CASSRGQIYEQYF. The CDR3 coding sequence is TGTGCCAGCAGCCGCGGACAGATATACGAGCAGTACTTC. This sequence joins TRBV7-2 and TRBJ2-7, with D perhaps TRBD1 (6 bases). CDR1 and CDR2 from the germline V gene are SGHTA and FQGNSA. This CDR3 is 13 amino acids long. Trimming removed 5 bases from V and 4 bases from J, with 12 bases in between. The full variable domain, rest sourced from reference TRBV7-2 and TRBJ2-7, is GAGVSQSPSNKVTEKGKDVELRCDPISGHTALYWYRQSLGQGLEFLIYFQGNSAPDKSGLPSDRFSAERTGGSVSTLTIQRTQQEDSAVYLCASSRGQIYEQYFGPGTRLTVT.

The rearrangement links TRBV6-6 to TRBJ2-1, with D maybe TRBD2 (6 bases). V was trimmed by 2 bases and J by 7 bases, leaving 12 bases between them. Germline CDR1 MNHNY, CDR2 SVGAGI (reference sequence). The CDR3 contains 14 residues. CDR3 amino acids: CASSYRTGTNEQFF. CDR3 nucleotide sequence: TGTGCCAGCAGTTACCGAACCGGGACTAATGAGCAGTTCTTC.

The rearrangement joins TRBV2 to TRBJ2-1; a possible D gene is TRBD1 (6 bases). The CDR3 sequence is 14 residues long. Germline V CDR1 and CDR2: SNHLY, FYNNEI. Trimming removed 6 bases at V and 2 bases at J, with 11 bases between. The CDR3 bases are TGTGCCAGCAGAGACAGGCCGCCCTACAATGAGCAGTTCTTC. Its translation: CASRDRPPYNEQFF.

This clonotype was seen a handful of times. This sequence joins TRBV20-1 and TRBJ1-5; D gene unclear. Deletions cut 1 base from V and 0 bases from J, with 4 bases between. This CDR3 is built from 13 residues. Germline lookup yields CDR1 DFQATT and CDR2 SNEGSKA (reference sequence). The CDR3 reads CSARAGSNQPQHF. CDR3 DNA: TGCAGTGCTAGAGCCGGTAGCAATCAGCCCCAGCATTTT.

The rearrangement uses TRBV5-1 and TRBJ2-3; 7 bases are a match to TRBD2. Looked up from germline, CDR1 is SGHRS and CDR2 is YFSETQ. CDR3 size: 13 residues. The trim removed 7 bases at V and 3 bases at J, leaving 5 bases unmatched. The chain's CDR3 is CASSTGGTDTQYF. The CDR3 nucleotides read TGCGCCAGCTCGACCGGGGGGACAGATACGCAGTATTTT.

This clonotype was seen a few times. In DNA, the CDR3 is TGCAGCGTCCCCGCCCAGCGCGGGGGTACGGAGACCCAGTACTTC. Translated: CSVPAQRGGTETQYF. The gene calls are TRBV29-1 and TRBJ2-5, with 7 bases aligning to TRBD2. The germline V gene encodes CDR1 SQVTM and CDR2 ANQGSEA. The CDR3 is 15 residues long. The trim removed 6 bases at V and 5 bases at J, leaving 15 bases unmatched.

This clonotype has just a few counts. The gene calls are TRBV20-1 and TRBJ2-5, with 9 bases fitting TRBD1. J lost 11 bases, V lost 2 bases, and 15 bases had no gene match. The length of the CDR3 is 15 residues. Per the germline V gene, CDR1 is DFQATT and CDR2 is SNEGSKA (reference sequence). CDR3 protein: CSARSDRGLPLGQYF. As DNA, the CDR3 is TGCAGTGCTAGATCGGACAGGGGTCTACCTCTAGGGCAGTACTTC.

This clonotype was picked up a small number of times. The CDR3 DNA reads as TGTGCCAGCAGCCCTAAGGGGGGGACAAAAACTAGCACAGATACGCAGTATTTT. Its translation: CASSPKGGTKTSTDTQYF. The rearrangement uses TRBV7-8 and TRBJ2-3; possibly TRBD2 for D (7 bases). CDR3 length equals 18 residues. Trimming left V 5 bases short and J 0 bases short, with 21 bases between. The germline CDR1 and CDR2 sequences are SGHVS and FQNEAQ.

This clonotype has more than one count but fewer than ten. The chain links TRBV29-1 to TRBJ2-1, with D possibly being TRBD1 or TRBD2 (5 bases each). CDR3 length: 12 residues. Germline-derived CDR1 and CDR2 are SQVTM and ANQGSEA. Between the trimmed V and J ends, which lost 7 bases and 4 bases, there was a span of 11 bases. CDR3 sequence reads: CSDQWGYNEQFF. CDR3 nucleotide sequence: TGCAGCGATCAATGGGGGTACAATGAGCAGTTCTTC.

This clonotype appeared many times. This chain joins TRBV25-1 and TRBJ2-7; D not resolved. From germline, CDR1 is MGHDK and CDR2 SYGVNS. CDR3 length: 11 residues. Trimming took 4 bases from V and 2 from J, leaving 3 bases between them. CDR3 nucleotide sequence: TGTGCCAGCAGTGGGACCTACGAGCAGTACTTC. Amino acids: CASSGTYEQYF.

The chain has TRBV28 and TRBJ1-2; D remains unclear. The CDR3 has 13 residues. V gave up 5 bases and J gave up 7 bases, with 14 bases separating them. CDR1 and CDR2 (germline): MDHEN, SYDVKM. The CDR3 DNA is TGTGCCAGCAGTCCAGACCTGTTCTGTGGCTACACCTTC. Protein product: CASSPDLFCGYTF.

The V and J genes are TRBV6-2 or TRBV6-3 and TRBJ1-2, with D uncertain. The V end lost 0 bases, the J end lost 4 bases, and 15 bases lay between the germline ends. Germline V gene lookup returns CDR1 MNHEY and CDR2 SVGEGT. The CDR3 consists of 16 residues. CDR3 nucleotides: TGTGCCAGCAGTTACTCGTCCCAGATACAGACCTATGGCTACACCTTC. This gives the protein CASSYSSQIQTYGYTF.